Listed below are T cell receptor beta chains from one sample, sequenced in a study of T cells in Graves' hyperthyroidism and ophthalmopathy. TCRdb fed the multiplex PCR reads into MiXCR, producing one record per CDR3 protein. The table records roughly 300,000 distinct CDR3 sequences, around 13% of them present only once. The specimen sequenced was blood. All receptors come from a woman aged 25 to 45 with Graves' hyperthyroidism. The CDR3 runs from the conserved cysteine through the conserved F or W. Each record gives: CDR3 protein, CDR3 DNA, J gene, D gene, V gene, clone size. D genes are given only for firm matches. The listing skips clone size in some rows; elsewhere it reads once, few, many or a size class.

CDR3aa: CASSLQLAWETQYF; CDR3nt: TGTGCCAGCAGTTTACAACTAGCGTGGGAGACCCAGTACTTC; j_gene: TRBJ2-5; d_gene: TRBD2; v_gene: TRBV28; abundance: NA
CDR3aa: CASSFGTSNEQFF; CDR3nt: TGTGCCAGCAGCTTCGGGACTAGTAATGAGCAGTTCTTC; j_gene: TRBJ2-1; d_gene: TRBD2; v_gene: TRBV5-5; abundance: few
CDR3aa: CASSMLAVNTEAFF; CDR3nt: TGTGCCAGTAGTATGTTGGCGGTAAACACTGAAGCTTTCTTT; j_gene: TRBJ1-1; d_gene: NA; v_gene: TRBV19; abundance: many
CDR3aa: CATSDSARTGSFQPQHF; CDR3nt: TGTGCCACCAGTGATTCGGCTCGGACAGGGAGCTTTCAGCCCCAGCATTTT; j_gene: TRBJ1-5; d_gene: TRBD1; v_gene: TRBV24-1; abundance: many
CDR3aa: CASSSAGGRNTEAFF; CDR3nt: TGTGCCAGTAGTTCGGCCGGGGGTCGGAACACTGAAGCTTTCTTT; j_gene: TRBJ1-1; d_gene: NA; v_gene: TRBV19; abundance: many
CDR3aa: CASSPPVRTNEKLFF; CDR3nt: TGTGCCAGCAGCCCACCGGTTCGCACTAATGAAAAACTGTTTTTT; j_gene: TRBJ1-4; d_gene: NA; v_gene: TRBV28; abundance: few
CDR3aa: CASSYSSSENTEAFF; CDR3nt: TGTGCCAGCAGTTACTCGTCATCAGAGAACACTGAAGCTTTCTTT; j_gene: TRBJ1-1; d_gene: NA; v_gene: TRBV6-6; abundance: many
CDR3aa: CASSNGPFSNQPQHF; CDR3nt: TGTGCCAGCAGCAATGGACCGTTTAGCAATCAGCCCCAGCATTTT; j_gene: TRBJ1-5; d_gene: NA; v_gene: TRBV7-8; abundance: many
CDR3aa: CASSLSAGRETQYF; CDR3nt: TGTGCCAGCAGTTTGTCAGCGGGAAGAGAGACCCAGTACTTC; j_gene: TRBJ2-5; d_gene: TRBD2; v_gene: TRBV28; abundance: many
CDR3aa: CASSPYRGLAGGWQETQYF; CDR3nt: TGTGCCAGCAGTCCCTACCGGGGACTAGCGGGAGGGTGGCAAGAGACCCAGTACTTC; j_gene: TRBJ2-5; d_gene: TRBD2; v_gene: TRBV27; abundance: NA
CDR3aa: CASSAPGQGKGKLFF; CDR3nt: TGTGCCAGCAGTGCACCGGGACAGGGCAAGGGGAAACTGTTTTTT; j_gene: TRBJ1-4; d_gene: TRBD1; v_gene: TRBV28; abundance: many
CDR3aa: CASSPQRGRTGNTIYF; CDR3nt: TGTGCCAGCAGTCCCCAGCGGGGCAGAACCGGAAACACCATATATTTT; j_gene: TRBJ1-3; d_gene: NA; v_gene: TRBV6-2/TRBV6-3; abundance: few
CDR3aa: CASSQDRYLNTEAFF; CDR3nt: TGCGCCAGCAGCCAAGATCGGTACTTGAACACTGAAGCTTTCTTT; j_gene: TRBJ1-1; d_gene: NA; v_gene: TRBV4-1; abundance: many
CDR3aa: CASSLQRDREAFF; CDR3nt: TGTGCCAGCAGCTTGCAAAGAGACAGGGAAGCTTTCTTT; j_gene: TRBJ1-1; d_gene: NA; v_gene: TRBV11-1; abundance: many
CDR3aa: CASSGTERAQPQHF; CDR3nt: TGTGCCAGCAGTGGGACAGAGAGGGCCCAGCCCCAGCATTTT; j_gene: TRBJ1-5; d_gene: TRBD1; v_gene: TRBV12-3/TRBV12-4; abundance: many